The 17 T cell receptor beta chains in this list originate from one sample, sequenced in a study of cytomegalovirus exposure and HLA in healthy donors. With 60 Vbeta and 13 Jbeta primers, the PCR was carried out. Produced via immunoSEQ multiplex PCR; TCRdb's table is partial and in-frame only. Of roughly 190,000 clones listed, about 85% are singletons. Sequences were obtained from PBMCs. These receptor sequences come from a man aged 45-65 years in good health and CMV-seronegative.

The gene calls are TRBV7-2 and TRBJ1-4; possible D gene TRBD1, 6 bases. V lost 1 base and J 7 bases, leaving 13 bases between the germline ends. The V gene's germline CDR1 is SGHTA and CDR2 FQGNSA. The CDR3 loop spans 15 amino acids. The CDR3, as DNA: TGTGCCAGCAGCTTAGATGGGACAAAGGGTGAAAAACTGTTTTTT. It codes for CASSLDGTKGEKLFF.

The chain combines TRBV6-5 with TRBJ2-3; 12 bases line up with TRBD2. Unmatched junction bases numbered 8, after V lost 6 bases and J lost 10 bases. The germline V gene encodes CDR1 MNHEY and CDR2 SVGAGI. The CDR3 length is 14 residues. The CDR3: CASRSSGGAESQYF. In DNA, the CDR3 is TGTGCCAGCAGATCTAGCGGGGGGGCAGAGTCGCAGTATTTT.

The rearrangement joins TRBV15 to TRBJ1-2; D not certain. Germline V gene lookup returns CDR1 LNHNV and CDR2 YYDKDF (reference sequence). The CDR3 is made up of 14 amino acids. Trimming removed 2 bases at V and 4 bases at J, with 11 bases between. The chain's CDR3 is CATSRPQTLYGYTF. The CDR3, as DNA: TGTGCCACCAGCAGACCCCAGACACTCTATGGCTACACCTTC.

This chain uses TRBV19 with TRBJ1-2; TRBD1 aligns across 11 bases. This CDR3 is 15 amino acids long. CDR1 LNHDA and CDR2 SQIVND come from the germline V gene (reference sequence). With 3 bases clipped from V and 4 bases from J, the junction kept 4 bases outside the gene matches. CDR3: CASSMAGTGGYGYTF. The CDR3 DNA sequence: TGTGCCAGTAGTATGGCCGGGACAGGGGGCTATGGCTACACCTTC.

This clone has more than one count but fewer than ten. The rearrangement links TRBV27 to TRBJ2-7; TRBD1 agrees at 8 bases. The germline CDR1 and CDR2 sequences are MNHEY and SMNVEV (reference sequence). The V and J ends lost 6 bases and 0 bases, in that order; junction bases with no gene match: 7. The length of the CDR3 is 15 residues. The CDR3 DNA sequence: TGTGCCAGCAGACCAGGGGGCCCGAGCTCCTACGAGCAGTACTTC. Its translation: CASRPGGPSSYEQYF.

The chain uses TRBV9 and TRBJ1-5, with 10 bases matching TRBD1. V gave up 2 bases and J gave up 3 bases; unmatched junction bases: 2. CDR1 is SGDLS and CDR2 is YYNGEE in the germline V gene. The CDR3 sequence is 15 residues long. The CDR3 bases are TGTGCCAGCAGCGTGACAGGGGGCATCAATCAGCCCCAGCATTTT. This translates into CASSVTGGINQPQHF.

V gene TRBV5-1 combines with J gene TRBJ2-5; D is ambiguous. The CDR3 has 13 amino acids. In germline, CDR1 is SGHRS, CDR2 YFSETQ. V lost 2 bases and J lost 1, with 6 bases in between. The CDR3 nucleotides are TGCGCCAGCAGCTTAACTTCCCAAGAGACCCAGTACTTC. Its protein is CASSLTSQETQYF.

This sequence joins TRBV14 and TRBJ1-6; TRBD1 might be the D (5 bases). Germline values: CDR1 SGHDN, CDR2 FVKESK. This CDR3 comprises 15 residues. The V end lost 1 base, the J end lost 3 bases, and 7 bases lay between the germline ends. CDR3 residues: CASSQGQLYNSPLHF. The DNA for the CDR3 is TGTGCCAGCAGCCAAGGACAGCTCTATAATTCACCCCTCCACTTT.

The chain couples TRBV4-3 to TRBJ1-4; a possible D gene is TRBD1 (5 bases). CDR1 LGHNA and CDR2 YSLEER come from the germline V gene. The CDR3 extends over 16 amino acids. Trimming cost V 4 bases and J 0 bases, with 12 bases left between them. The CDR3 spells CASSPGTAPTNEKLFF. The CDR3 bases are TGCGCCAGCAGCCCGGGGACTGCCCCAACTAATGAAAAACTGTTTTTT.

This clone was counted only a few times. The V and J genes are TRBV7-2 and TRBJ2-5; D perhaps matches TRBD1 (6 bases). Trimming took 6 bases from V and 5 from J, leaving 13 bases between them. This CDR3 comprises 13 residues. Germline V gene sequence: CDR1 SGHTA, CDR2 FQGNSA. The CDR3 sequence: CASRTGMGETQYF. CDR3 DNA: TGTGCCAGCAGGACAGGAATGGGGGAGACCCAGTACTTC.

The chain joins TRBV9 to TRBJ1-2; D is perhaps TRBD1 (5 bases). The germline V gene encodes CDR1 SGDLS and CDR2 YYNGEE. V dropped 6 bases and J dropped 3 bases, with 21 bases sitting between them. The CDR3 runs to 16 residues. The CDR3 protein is CASKGPFRGSDYGYTF. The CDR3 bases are TGTGCCAGCAAGGGACCTTTCCGGGGGTCTGACTATGGCTACACCTTC.

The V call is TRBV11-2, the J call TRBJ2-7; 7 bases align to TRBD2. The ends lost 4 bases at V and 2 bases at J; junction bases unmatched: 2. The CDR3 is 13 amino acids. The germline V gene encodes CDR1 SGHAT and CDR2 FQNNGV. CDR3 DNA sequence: TGTGCCAGCAGCTGGACTAGTGCCTACGAGCAGTACTTC. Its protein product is CASSWTSAYEQYF.

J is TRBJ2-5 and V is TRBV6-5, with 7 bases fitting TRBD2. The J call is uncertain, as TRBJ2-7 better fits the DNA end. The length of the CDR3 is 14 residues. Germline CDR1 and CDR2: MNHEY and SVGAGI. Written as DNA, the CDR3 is TGTGCCAGCAGACGACTAGCCGAGGCCTACGAGCAGTACTTC. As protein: CASRRLAEAYEQYF.

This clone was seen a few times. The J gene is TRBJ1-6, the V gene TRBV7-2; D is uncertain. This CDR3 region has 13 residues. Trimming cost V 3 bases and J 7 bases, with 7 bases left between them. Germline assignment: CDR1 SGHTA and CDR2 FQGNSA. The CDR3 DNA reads TGTGCCAGCAGCTTTAACCGGAATTCACCCCTCCACTTT. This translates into CASSFNRNSPLHF.

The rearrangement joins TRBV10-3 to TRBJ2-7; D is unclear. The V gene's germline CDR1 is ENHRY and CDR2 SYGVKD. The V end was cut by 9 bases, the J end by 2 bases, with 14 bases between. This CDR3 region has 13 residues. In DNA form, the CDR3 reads TGTGCCATGTTAAATTCAGGCACCTACGAGCAGTACTTC. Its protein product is CAMLNSGTYEQYF.

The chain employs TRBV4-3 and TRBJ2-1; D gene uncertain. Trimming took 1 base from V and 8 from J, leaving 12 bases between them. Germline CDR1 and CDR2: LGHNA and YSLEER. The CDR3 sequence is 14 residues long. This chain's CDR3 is CASSQGPGWDEQFF. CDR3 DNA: TGCGCCAGCAGCCAAGGGCCAGGATGGGATGAGCAGTTCTTC.

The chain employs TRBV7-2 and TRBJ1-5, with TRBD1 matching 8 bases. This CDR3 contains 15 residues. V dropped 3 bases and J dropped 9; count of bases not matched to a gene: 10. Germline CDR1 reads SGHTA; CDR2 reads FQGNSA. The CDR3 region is CASSLDRAKGLPQHF. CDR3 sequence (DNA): TGTGCCAGCAGCTTGGACAGGGCCAAAGGTTTGCCCCAGCATTTT.